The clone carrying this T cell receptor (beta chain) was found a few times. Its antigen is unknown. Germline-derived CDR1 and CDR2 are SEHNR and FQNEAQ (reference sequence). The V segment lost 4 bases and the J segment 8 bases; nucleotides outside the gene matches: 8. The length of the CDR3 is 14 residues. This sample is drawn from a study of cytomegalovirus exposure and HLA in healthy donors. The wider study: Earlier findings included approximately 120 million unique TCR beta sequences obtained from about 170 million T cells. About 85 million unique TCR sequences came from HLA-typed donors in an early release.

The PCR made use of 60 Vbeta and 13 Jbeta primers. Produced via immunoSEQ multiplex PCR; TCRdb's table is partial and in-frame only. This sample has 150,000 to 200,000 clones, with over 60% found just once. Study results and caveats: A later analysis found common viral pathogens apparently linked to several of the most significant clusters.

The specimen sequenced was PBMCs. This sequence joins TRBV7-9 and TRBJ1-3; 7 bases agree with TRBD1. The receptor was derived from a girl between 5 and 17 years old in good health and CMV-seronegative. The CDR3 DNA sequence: TGTGCCAGCAGCTCCAGGGGGGTTTTGGACACCATATATTTT. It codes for CASSSRGVLDTIYF.